These T cell receptor beta chains were read from a single sample in a study of Graves' ophthalmopathy and Graves' hyperthyroidism. TCRdb reanalysed the multiplex PCR reads using MiXCR and keeps one entry per CDR3 protein. Altogether hundreds of thousands of distinct CDR3 sequences are present, about 24% being singletons, with the ten largest covering approximately 6.5%. The sample was peripheral blood. Receptors originate from a woman aged 18-29 years with stable Graves' hyperthyroidism. Some clones in this sample may be carry-over from other donors' samples. Each CDR3 is given with its conserved first and last residue. D genes are given only for firm matches. Clone size, where shown, is once, few, many, or a class for clones that have expanded.

clone_size | j_call | v_call | d_call | cdr3_aa | cdr3_nt
many | TRBJ2-6 | TRBV28 | . | CASSLGTPSGANVLTF | TGTGCCAGCAGTTTAGGGACACCGTCTGGGGCCAACGTCCTGACTTTC
once | TRBJ2-2 | TRBV27 | TRBD1 | CASSNRGLSNTGELFF | TGTGCCAGCAGTAACAGGGGCCTTTCGAACACCGGGGAGCTGTTTTTT
. | TRBJ2-5 | TRBV6-1 | TRBD1 | CATPGQGAGETQYF | TGTGCCACCCCGGGACAGGGGGCAGGAGAGACCCAGTACTTC
many | TRBJ1-2 | TRBV28 | . | CASSPTGGRDWGYTF | TGTGCCAGCAGTCCAACCGGGGGGCGAGACTGGGGCTACACCTTC
. | TRBJ2-7 | TRBV12-3/TRBV12-4 | TRBD1 | CASSLTGGASYEQYF | TGTGCCAGCAGCTTGACAGGGGGCGCTTCCTACGAGCAGTACTTC
many | TRBJ2-2 | TRBV2 | . | CASSVGGQNTGELFF | TGTGCCAGCAGTGTGGGGGGACAGAACACCGGGGAGCTGTTTTTT
few | TRBJ2-7 | TRBV6-2/TRBV6-3 | . | CASSLTGRHEQYF | TGTGCCAGCAGCCTAACAGGGCGCCACGAGCAGTACTTC
. | TRBJ1-3 | TRBV6-1 | . | CASRRSSSGNTIYF | TGTGCCAGCAGACGGAGTTCCTCTGGAAACACCATATATTTT
many | TRBJ2-7 | TRBV27 | TRBD2 | CASANPGTSVYEQYF | TGTGCCAGCGCCAACCCCGGGACTAGCGTCTACGAGCAGTACTTC
. | TRBJ1-5 | TRBV7-2 | . | CVSSLDPRQPQHF | TGTGTCAGCAGCTTAGATCCCCGTCAGCCCCAGCATTTT
once | TRBJ2-7 | TRBV3-1 | . | CASSQGVASDYEQYF | TGTGCCAGCAGCCAAGGGGTGGCTAGCGACTACGAGCAGTACTTC
many | TRBJ2-7 | TRBV9 | . | CASSPRGVQGLSEQYF | TGTGCCAGCAGCCCCCGAGGGGTCCAGGGGCTATCCGAGCAGTACTTC
. | TRBJ1-2 | TRBV7-9 | . | CASSFSGEYGYTF | TGTGCCAGCAGCTTCTCAGGGGAATATGGCTACACCTTC
many | TRBJ2-7 | TRBV11-2 | TRBD2 | CATSGTHPSYEQYF | TGTGCCACTAGCGGGACACATCCCTCCTACGAGCAGTACTTC
many | TRBJ1-6 | TRBV7-6 | . | CASSPQAGFNSPLHF | TGTGCCAGCAGCCCCCAGGCCGGATTTAATTCACCCCTCCACTTT
. | TRBJ2-5 | TRBV19 | . | CASSIDLAPAKETQYF | TGTGCCAGTAGTATTGATCTAGCCCCGGCGAAAGAGACCCAGTACTTC
. | TRBJ1-1 | TRBV2 | . | CASSEGRAVRTEAFF | TGTGCCAGCAGTGAAGGGAGGGCGGTTCGAACTGAAGCTTTCTTT
. | TRBJ1-1 | TRBV7-9 | . | CASSLGWDTFFF | TGTGCCAGCAGCTTAGGGTGGGACACCTTTTTCTTT
many | TRBJ1-2 | TRBV6-5 | . | CASSYEFQAPLPTLKYGYTF | TGTGCCAGCAGTTACGAATTCCAGGCTCCCCTTCCTACTTTGAAATATGGCTACACCTTC
many | TRBJ1-5 | TRBV19 | . | CASSIRGGNQPQHF | TGTGCCAGTAGTATACGAGGGGGCAATCAGCCCCAGCATTTT
. | TRBJ2-7 | TRBV11-2 | . | CASSFNRDGFSYEQYF | TGTGCCAGCAGCTTTAACCGGGACGGCTTTTCCTACGAGCAGTACTTC
many | TRBJ1-1 | TRBV5-1 | . | CASSFVKNTEAFF | TGCGCCAGCAGCTTTGTAAAGAACACTGAAGCTTTCTTT
few | TRBJ2-5 | TRBV6-1 | . | CASSQTRTETQYF | TGTGCCAGCAGCCAAACAAGGACAGAGACCCAGTACTTC
many | TRBJ1-3 | TRBV7-3 | . | CASSLNNGGSGNTIYF | TGTGCCAGCAGCTTAAACAACGGAGGCTCTGGAAACACCATATATTTT